What follows is one T cell receptor (beta chain) and its context. This clone came up once. Its antigen is unknown. No per-base quality is available; no much larger clone lies one base away. The receptor library was made with the immunoSEQ multiplex PCR assay. T cell repertoires were profiled with deep sequencing of rearranged TCR beta loci together with multiparametric flow cytometry. Sourced from immuneACCESS, this table was stored by TCRdb with only in-frame sequences that have V and J called. A share of the clones is absent; for the studies checked, an unresolved V gene accounts for under half, and the remainder has no known explanation. Within this sample are 25,000 to 30,000 clones, with about 81% of them counted one time only. Jointly, the top ten make up around 29% of the sample. The data originate from a study of lymphopenia after photon versus proton radiotherapy (dated by TCRdb to about 2019). About the study as a whole: Photon and proton radiation therapy were compared by the study for their immunological effects in patients with gastrointestinal tumors who developed high-grade lymphopenia. The cohort comprised some 20 patients with gastrointestinal tumors who received either photon or proton therapy and then developed lymphopenia. The study aimed to characterize how the two radiation modalities differ in their impact on the immune system. What the study reported, not specific to this receptor: Across the cohort, a larger post-nadir drop in TCR diversity was inversely correlated with overall survival time among patients who died. Proton-treated patients stayed relatively stable during treatment, while photon-treated patients lost naive T cells and TCR diversity and gained effector/memory populations. After the lymphocyte count nadir, repertoires from photon-treated patients showed oligoclonal expansion, particularly of CD8+ Temra cells, and this expansion drove the decline in diversity. The authors looked at the survival association only in patients who died, and they framed better survival with proton therapy as a possibility rather than a demonstrated result.

From cysteine to phenylalanine, the CDR3 is 16 amino acids long. Only the CDR3 DNA is retained, 48 bases long and in frame from the first base. The germline V gene supplies CDR1 SGHVS and CDR2 FQNEAQ. Clipping removes 1 base from V and 5 bases from J, with 9 as the unmatched junction base count. The sequence joins TRBV7-8 to TRBJ2-3; the central 7 bases match TRBD1. This sequence originates from a man aged 50 to 59 with gastric cancer. The source was peripheral blood, collected from a patient treated with photon-based radiotherapy. The base sequence is TGTGCCAGCAGCTTAGGGGTACAGGGGCTCGAAGATACGCAGTATTTT. Translated, it gives CASSLGVQGLEDTQYF.